The 16 T cell receptor beta chains given below trace back to one sample, sequenced in a study of CD8 T cells in ankylosing spondylitis. Study results and caveats: For ankylosing spondylitis blood, a TCR beta motif of 7 to 9 highly homologous variants appeared characteristic.

Their cognate antigens are unknown. MiXCR, run by TCRdb on the 5' RACE reads, gives a single entry per CDR3 protein. The repertoire holds about 220,000 distinct CDR3 sequences, with around 6.6% as singletons. Sample: blood, either unsorted or a sorted T cell fraction (not recorded which). These receptor sequences come from a male donor with ankylosing spondylitis.

At least ten counts were recorded for this clonotype. The V call is TRBV7-6, the J call TRBJ2-1; possible D gene TRBD1, 5 bases. The V end lost 2 bases, the J end lost 12 bases, and 11 bases lay between the germline ends. This CDR3 spans 12 amino acids. CDR1 is SGHVS and CDR2 is FNYEAQ in the germline V gene. The CDR3 nucleotides are TGTGCCAGCAGCTTATTTGGGGCTAGGCAGTTCTTC. Amino acid sequence: CASSLFGARQFF.

This clonotype has at least ten counts. The V call is TRBV12-3 or TRBV12-4, the J call TRBJ1-1, with no clear D. Deletions cut 5 bases from V and 1 base from J, with 8 bases between. The CDR3 extends over 13 amino acids. CDR3 sequence (DNA): TGTGCCAGCAGTCACAACCAGAACACTGAAGCTTTCTTT. This sequence encodes CASSHNQNTEAFF.

This clonotype has just a few counts. The chain links TRBV4-1 to TRBJ2-7; D is unresolved. The V end was cut by 1 base, the J end by 0 bases, with 10 bases between. The CDR3 consists of 15 residues. Germline assignment: CDR1 MGHRA and CDR2 YSYEKL. The CDR3 here is CASSQGSGLSYEQYF. The CDR3 DNA follows: TGCGCCAGCAGCCAAGGCTCCGGGCTCTCCTACGAGCAGTACTTC.

This clonotype was found many times. V gene TRBV6-2 or TRBV6-3 combines with J gene TRBJ2-5, with a possible D match to TRBD2 (6 bases). The length of the CDR3 is 15 residues. V was cut by 7 bases and J by 7 bases, with 22 bases left in between. Germline assignment: CDR1 MNHEY and CDR2 SVGEGT. The CDR3 DNA is TGTGCCAGCACCAACGGAGGGGCCTCCCAACGGACCCAGTACTTC. It encodes CASTNGGASQRTQYF.

This clonotype has only a few counts. This chain connects TRBV6-1 to TRBJ1-5; 9 bases match TRBD1. The CDR3 loop spans 16 amino acids. Germline V gene data show CDR1 as MNHNS and CDR2 as SASEGT. The ends lost 5 bases at V and 9 bases at J; junction bases unmatched: 14. CDR3 protein: CASSPLDRGRQGPQHF. DNA for the CDR3: TGTGCCAGCAGTCCCCTGGACAGGGGTCGTCAAGGGCCCCAGCATTTT.

This clonotype was observed at least ten times. The V call is TRBV6-1, the J call TRBJ2-2; TRBD1 matches 11 bases. Germline loops: CDR1 MNHNS, CDR2 SASEGT. Trimming removed 6 bases from V and 5 bases from J; junction bases left unmatched: 5. The CDR3 length is 15 residues. DNA of the CDR3: TGTGCCAGCAGCTGGACAGGGGGCACGACCGGGGAGCTGTTTTTT. Its translation is CASSWTGGTTGELFF.

This clonotype was detected a few times. The junction and the germline gene differ at one end; a read error may be behind it. This chain joins TRBV7-7 and TRBJ2-1; 10 bases fit TRBD2. Germline CDR1 reads SSHAT; CDR2 reads FNYEAQ (reference sequence). This CDR3 contains 13 residues. In DNA, the CDR3 is TGTGCTAGCAGCGGGGGGGTAAACAATGAGCAGTTCTTC. This gives the protein CASSGGVNNEQFF.

This clonotype was seen at least ten times. The V and J genes are TRBV4-3 and TRBJ1-5; the D gene is possibly TRBD1 (5 bases). Per germline, CDR1 LGHNA and CDR2 YSLEER. CDR3 length: 15 amino acids. Trimming removed 8 bases at V and 0 bases at J, with 14 bases between. CDR3 amino acids: CASRIDRASNQPQHF. The CDR3 DNA reads TGCGCCAGCCGGATCGACAGAGCTAGCAATCAGCCCCAGCATTTT.

J is TRBJ2-1 and V is TRBV11-2, with D maybe TRBD2 (6 bases). The V end was cut by 1 base, the J end by 0 bases, with 16 bases between. Per germline, CDR1 SGHAT and CDR2 FQNNGV. The length of the CDR3 is 18 residues. The CDR3 loop reads CASSLVKEEGSSYNEQFF. CDR3 DNA sequence: TGTGCCAGCAGCTTAGTAAAGGAGGAGGGTAGCTCCTACAATGAGCAGTTCTTC.

This clonotype showed up many times. The rearrangement joins TRBV12-3 or TRBV12-4 to TRBJ2-7, with 7 bases matching TRBD2. The trim removed 6 bases at V and 3 bases at J, leaving 8 bases unmatched. The CDR3 spans 14 residues. This CDR3 is CASRWGGPLYEQYF. For the CDR3, the DNA is TGTGCCAGCAGGTGGGGGGGACCCCTCTACGAGCAGTACTTC.

The sample holds many counts of this clonotype. This sequence joins TRBV6-5 and TRBJ1-2; 12 nucleotides line up with TRBD1. This CDR3 spans 17 amino acids. J was trimmed by 2 bases and V by 3 bases; bases with no gene match: 7. Germline V CDR1 and CDR2: MNHEY, SVGAGI. The CDR3 nucleotides read TGTGCCAGCAGTTATTTATCGGGACAGGGGGCGAACTATGGCTACACCTTC. Translation gives CASSYLSGQGANYGYTF.

Comment on this clonotype: Given a much more abundant clone one base away, this may be a read error. V usage is TRBV5-1 and J usage is TRBJ1-6, with D unresolved. The CDR3 has 15 amino acids. Germline V gene data show CDR1 as SGHRS and CDR2 as YFSETQ. CDR3 in DNA: TGCGCCAGCAGCTTGAGTCGGCAGCTTAATTCACCCCTCTACTTT. It yields the protein CASSLSRQLNSPLYF. Looking up the rest from reference TRBV5-1 and TRBJ1-6 gives the full variable domain: KAGVTQTPRYLIKTRGQQVTLSCSPISGHRSVSWYQQTPGQGLQFLFEYFSETQRNKGNFPGRFSGRQFSNSRSEMNVSTLELGDSALYLCASSLSRQLNSPLYFGNGTRLTVT.

This clonotype was recorded a few times. The chain combines TRBV15 with TRBJ2-7, with D unresolved. The V end lost 9 bases, the J end lost 0 bases, and 9 bases lay between the germline ends. The germline CDR1 and CDR2 sequences are LNHNV and YYDKDF (reference sequence). The CDR3 is 12 residues long. The CDR3 bases are TGTGCCACGCAACGTTACTCCTACGAGCAGTACTTC. Its translation: CATQRYSYEQYF.

In its sample, this clonotype was seen many times. Here the CDR3 DNA reads TGTGCCAGCAGTGAATTCCCACCCCAGTGGGGGGCGTTGAACGAGCAGTACTTC. Translation: CASSEFPPQWGALNEQYF. The rearrangement uses TRBV6-1 and TRBJ2-7; the D call may be TRBD1 or TRBD2 (6 bases each). V was shortened by 2 bases and J by 5 bases, with 25 bases between the two germline ends. Germline V gene sequence: CDR1 MNHNS, CDR2 SASEGT. The CDR3 spans 18 residues.

This clonotype was observed at least ten times. The chain links TRBV12-3 or TRBV12-4 to TRBJ2-7, with a possible D match to TRBD2 (6 bases). V lost 0 bases to trimming and J lost 4 bases, with 13 bases between them. The CDR3 spans 15 residues. CDR3 protein: CASSLAPLAGYEQYF. The CDR3 DNA is TGTGCCAGCAGTTTAGCCCCACTAGCAGGTTACGAGCAGTACTTC.

In this sample, this clonotype turned up a few times. This rearrangement joins TRBV29-1 to TRBJ2-2, with TRBD1 matching over 8 bases. The CDR3 extends over 14 amino acids. Unmatched junction bases numbered 4, after V lost 5 bases and J lost 2 bases. From germline, CDR1 is SQVTM and CDR2 ANQGSEA. Here the CDR3 reads CSVRDRTNTGELFF. The CDR3 bases are TGCAGCGTTAGGGACAGGACCAACACCGGGGAGCTGTTTTTT.